Shown below are 11 T cell receptor beta chains from a single sample sequenced in a study of PD-1 blockade in classical Hodgkin lymphoma. The table came from immunoSEQ multiplex PCR; TCRdb's copy has only in-frame clones and leaves some out. In the table there are 19,000 or so clones, roughly 89% of which are singletons. Stated time point: newly diagnosed, previously untreated cHL patient sample. From thawed PBMCs, CD8+ T cells were isolated by magnetic negative selection. The material sequenced was CD8+ T cells from blood. The source is a human donor with classical Hodgkin lymphoma.

The gene calls are TRBV7-6 and TRBJ2-1, with D unresolved. The CDR3 spans 15 residues. The germline gives CDR1 SGHVS, CDR2 FNYEAQ. Trimming cost V 5 bases and J 3 bases, with 14 bases left between them. The CDR3 bases are TGTGCCAGCAGCCCCTATGCCGCGCGCTACAATGAGCAGTTCTTC. Encoded protein: CASSPYAARYNEQFF.

The chain carries TRBV2 and TRBJ2-1; TRBD2 might be the D (5 bases). The ends were cut back, 8 bases at V and 9 bases at J, with 17 bases in the middle. Germline CDR1 and CDR2: SNHLY and FYNNEI. CDR3 size: 13 residues. The CDR3: CASVERGRGEQFF. The CDR3 region has the DNA TGTGCCAGCGTCGAGCGTGGTCGGGGTGAGCAGTTCTTC. Variable domain in full (rest from reference TRBV2 and TRBJ2-1): EPEVTQTPSHQVTQMGQEVILRCVPISNHLYFYWYRQILGQKVEFLVSFYNNEISEKSEIFDDQFSVERPDGSNFTLKIRSTKLEDSAMYFCASVERGRGEQFFGPGTRLTVL.

This chain joins TRBV6-6 and TRBJ2-1; D possibly matches TRBD1 or TRBD2 (5 bases each). There are 16 residues in the CDR3. Germline V gene data show CDR1 as MNHNY and CDR2 as SVGAGI (reference sequence). V shed 8 bases and J shed 4 bases, with 21 bases lying between them. CDR3 in DNA: TGTGCCAGCCCTGCCCCTGGGACCTTACTTTACAATGAGCAGTTCTTC. It yields the protein CASPAPGTLLYNEQFF.

This chain links TRBV5-4 with TRBJ2-1, with D possibly matching TRBD1 (5 bases). The V and J ends lost 4 bases and 1 base respectively, with 12 bases between them. The length of the CDR3 is 15 residues. CDR1 and CDR2 (germline): SGHNT, YYREEE (reference sequence). The CDR3 DNA reads as TGTGCCAGCAGCCAAGGGGAAGGATCCTACAATGAGCAGTTCTTC. It encodes CASSQGEGSYNEQFF.

This clone was seen a single time. The CDR3 DNA is TGTGCCAGCAGTGAATGGCCCAATCTGAACACTGAAGCTTTCTTT. Protein: CASSEWPNLNTEAFF. The chain links TRBV6-1 to TRBJ1-1; D ambiguous. Trimming stripped 2 bases from V and 0 bases from J, with 10 bases between. From germline, CDR1 is MNHNS and CDR2 SASEGT. This CDR3 is 15 amino acids long.

This chain uses TRBV19 with TRBJ1-5; D is unresolved. Germline loops: CDR1 LNHDA, CDR2 SQIVND (reference sequence). Trimming cost V 7 bases and J 5 bases, with 12 bases left between them. The CDR3 contains 13 residues. DNA for the CDR3: TGTGCCAGTACCAATTACTGGGATCAGCCCCAGCATTTT. Translating it yields CASTNYWDQPQHF.

The rearrangement joins TRBV7-2 to TRBJ2-7; 10 nucleotides agree with TRBD2. Germline trimming cut 3 bases from V and 2 bases from J; bases unmatched to any gene: 1. The CDR3 is 14 amino acids. Germline CDR1 SGHTA, CDR2 FQGNSA. This chain's CDR3 is CASSLGTSAYEQYF. CDR3 in DNA: TGTGCCAGCAGCTTGGGGACTAGCGCCTACGAGCAGTACTTC.

The chain uses TRBV14 and TRBJ2-2; D is perhaps TRBD1 (6 bases). The CDR3 extends over 14 amino acids. Germline CDR1 reads SGHDN; CDR2 reads FVKESK. Between the trimmed V and J ends, which lost 2 bases and 3 bases, there was a span of 7 bases. The CDR3 spells CASSQRTDTGELFF. CDR3 nucleotide sequence: TGTGCCAGCAGCCAAAGGACAGACACCGGGGAGCTGTTTTTT.

J is TRBJ2-3 and V is TRBV9; the D is unclear. The CDR3 is 14 residues long. CDR1 is SGDLS and CDR2 is YYNGEE in the germline V gene. The ends were cut back, 3 bases at V and 1 base at J, with 9 bases in the middle. The CDR3 loop reads CASSARAGTDTQYF. The CDR3, as DNA: TGTGCCAGCAGCGCCCGGGCCGGCACAGATACGCAGTATTTT.

The chain has TRBV4-1 and TRBJ1-4, with D unclear. Germline assignment: CDR1 MGHRA and CDR2 YSYEKL. Trimming pared 4 bases from V and 3 bases from J, leaving 18 bases between. The CDR3 length is 17 residues. The CDR3 DNA reads TGCGCCAGCAGCCTGCGGAGCTTGAGGGCCCCTAATGAAAAACTGTTTTTT. Translating it yields CASSLRSLRAPNEKLFF.

About this clone itself: The identical CDR3 is also encoded by other nucleotide sequences in the sample. The chain links TRBV6-6 to TRBJ2-7, with D unclear. Germline lookup yields CDR1 MNHNY and CDR2 SVGAGI (reference sequence). V dropped 2 bases and J dropped 5 bases, with 13 bases sitting between them. The CDR3 consists of 14 residues. The CDR3 region is CASSYTGRENEQYF. The CDR3 nucleotides are TGTGCCAGCAGTTACACCGGACGAGAAAACGAGCAGTACTTC.